The clone carrying this T cell receptor (beta chain) was seen just once. Sequenced by immunoSEQ multiplex PCR; TCRdb stores in-frame clones only, minus some. The sample lists 180,000 or so clones, roughly 90% occurring once. CDR3 size: 16 residues. The germline gives CDR1 LNHDA, CDR2 SQIVND (reference sequence). V was clipped by 2 bases and J by 2 bases; unmatched bases: 9. The source of the sample is a study of blood T cell repertoires in COVID-19. Study as a whole: From T cells, B-cell-depleted T cells, or PBMCs came the material, which was cDNA or gDNA.

The specimen was peripheral blood. This clonotype was obtained from a woman in her fifties or sixties with acute or convalescent COVID-19. The V and J genes are TRBV19 and TRBJ2-7; 7 bases line up with TRBD1. In nucleotides, the CDR3 is TGTGCCAGTAGTATAAGCGACAGGGCGATCCCCTACGAGCAGTACTTC. Its protein product is CASSISDRAIPYEQYF.